The 18 T cell receptor beta chains listed next were all sequenced from one sample in a study of spatial heterogeneity in lung cancer. Time point defined: sample taken at primary tumor resection. One entry per CDR3 protein results from TCRdb running MiXCR on the 5' RACE reads. Here the sample spans over 13,000 distinct CDR3 sequences, roughly 3.6% being singletons. The specimen was normal lung tissue next to the tumor, collected at surgery. The receptors stem from a male donor with early-stage non-small cell lung cancer.

This clonotype was recorded at least ten times. The library was designed around alpha chains, so this beta chain is a stray read whose abundance carries little weight. The chain joins TRBV29-1 to TRBJ2-7; D is unresolved. From germline, CDR1 is SQVTM and CDR2 ANQGSEA. V was pared by 4 bases and J by 5 bases, with 6 bases between. The CDR3 runs 10 residues. CDR3 residues: CSVAIDEQYF. The DNA of the CDR3 is TGCAGCGTTGCGATCGACGAGCAGTACTTC.

This clonotype was seen ten or more times. The size of this beta chain means little, since it is a stray read in a library made for alpha chains. The rearrangement joins TRBV13 to TRBJ2-4; perhaps TRBD2 as D (5 bases). The V gene's germline CDR1 is PRHDT and CDR2 FYEKMQ (reference sequence). The length of the CDR3 is 14 residues. V shed 5 bases and J shed 7 bases, with 15 bases lying between them. The CDR3 nucleotides are TGTGCCAGCAGCCAGAGCATGCGGGCGAACATTCAGTACTTC. It translates to CASSQSMRANIQYF.

This clonotype was recorded at least ten times. Found in a library prepared for alpha chains, this beta chain is an off-target read, and its abundance has little meaning. The chain is built from TRBV7-2 and TRBJ2-1; possibly TRBD1 for D (5 bases). Trimming removed 4 bases at V and 12 bases at J, with 16 bases between. Germline V CDR1 and CDR2: SGHTA, FQGNSA. This CDR3 region has 13 residues. The CDR3 loop is CASSSPQGAGQFF. CDR3 DNA: TGTGCCAGCAGCTCACCGCAAGGGGCAGGGCAGTTCTTC.

This clonotype showed up many times. Within a library made for alpha chains, this beta chain is off target, and its count is uninformative. The chain couples TRBV7-8 to TRBJ2-7; D call uncertain. CDR1 is SGHVS, CDR2 FQNEAQ, per germline. V was cut by 5 bases and J by 2 bases, with 13 bases left in between. This CDR3 is 14 amino acids long. CDR3 nucleotide sequence: TGTGCCAGCAGCCCCCTGAGCGCCACCTACGAGCAGTACTTC. Protein: CASSPLSATYEQYF. The whole variable domain, filled in from reference TRBV7-8 and TRBJ2-7, reads GAGVSQSPRYKVAKRGQDVALRCDPISGHVSLFWYQQALGQGPEFLTYFQNEAQLDKSGLPSDRFFAERPEGSVSTLKIQRTQQEDSAVYLCASSPLSATYEQYFGPGTRLTVT.

In its sample, this clonotype was seen many times. This beta chain is an off-target read within a library intended for alpha chains, so its frequency means little. V gene TRBV12-3 or TRBV12-4 combines with J gene TRBJ2-1; 11 nucleotides align to TRBD1. Germline trimming cut 6 bases from V and 5 bases from J; bases unmatched to any gene: 6. CDR3 length: 15 residues. The CDR3 DNA is TGTGCCAGCAGCAGCGGACAGGGGGCAAACAATGAGCAGTTCTTC. Its protein product is CASSSGQGANNEQFF.

Within the sample, this clonotype is medium-sized. This beta chain slipped into a library made for alpha chains as a stray read, so its size is not meaningful. CDR3 coding DNA: TGTGCCAGCAGCGCGGACAGGAACTATGGCTACACCTTC. Translation: CASSADRNYGYTF. The chain recombines TRBV12-3 or TRBV12-4 with TRBJ1-2, with 7 bases identical to TRBD1. J lost 2 bases, V lost 6 bases, and 3 bases had no gene match. The CDR3 loop spans 13 amino acids.

This clonotype occurred many times. The library was designed around alpha chains, so this beta chain is a stray read whose abundance carries little weight. J is TRBJ2-7 and V is TRBV28; D might be TRBD2 (6 bases). CDR1 is MDHEN, CDR2 SYDVKM, per germline. V lost 4 bases to trimming and J lost 5 bases, with 15 bases between them. The CDR3 spans 14 residues. CDR3 sequence (DNA): TGTGCCAGCAGTTCGAGCTTCGGGGGACACGAGCAGTACTTC. Translating gives CASSSSFGGHEQYF.

This clonotype appeared many times. Since it is a stray read in a library aimed at alpha chains, this beta chain has a size that is not meaningful. The chain employs TRBV7-3 and TRBJ1-1; 9 bases map to TRBD1. V gave up 5 bases and J gave up 0 bases; unmatched junction bases: 4. Germline loops: CDR1 SGHTA, CDR2 FQGTGA. The CDR3 is 15 amino acids. The CDR3 sequence is CASSPGTGLNTEAFF. The CDR3 DNA reads TGTGCCAGCAGCCCTGGGACAGGGTTGAACACTGAAGCTTTCTTT.

This clonotype has at least ten counts. Being off target in a library aimed at alpha chains, this beta chain has a size of little meaning. V usage is TRBV27 and J usage is TRBJ1-3; D is unclear. The CDR3 has 13 amino acids. Looked up from germline, CDR1 is MNHEY and CDR2 is SMNVEV (reference sequence). The V and J ends lost 6 bases and 0 bases respectively, with 6 bases between them. In DNA, the CDR3 is TGTGCCAGCAGCGCCGCCTCTGGAAACACCATATATTTT. Translated: CASSAASGNTIYF.

This clonotype was observed at least ten times. As an off-target read in a library built for alpha chains, this beta chain has a frequency of little significance. J is TRBJ2-3 and V is TRBV11-3; the D call may be TRBD1 or TRBD2 (5 bases each). Germline V gene sequence: CDR1 SGHNT, CDR2 YENEEA. V was trimmed by 3 bases and J by 5 bases, leaving 12 bases between them. The CDR3 has 14 residues. In DNA form, the CDR3 reads TGTGCCAGCAGCTTGGGGGACGGAGGAGATACGCAGTATTTT. Amino acid sequence: CASSLGDGGDTQYF.

This clonotype was recorded at least ten times. A library prepared for alpha chains yielded this beta chain as an off-target read; its size is of little meaning. The chain joins TRBV20-1 to TRBJ2-3; 7 bases match TRBD2. This CDR3 has 18 residues. Trimming cost V 0 bases and J 4 bases; bases outside gene matches: 16. Germline V gives CDR1 DFQATT, CDR2 SNEGSKA (reference sequence). CDR3 DNA: TGCAGTGCTAGAGATCTTTTTGGTGGACTAGTATCGGCAGATACGCAGTATTTT. Translating gives CSARDLFGGLVSADTQYF.

Many counts were recorded for this clonotype. The library was designed around alpha chains, so this beta chain is a stray read whose abundance carries little weight. This chain links TRBV6-2 or TRBV6-3 with TRBJ1-1; D gene ambiguous. This CDR3 has 14 amino acids. Germline CDR1 and CDR2: MNHEY and SVGEGT. V shed 5 bases and J shed 5 bases, with 15 bases lying between them. The CDR3 coding sequence is TGTGCCAGCAGTCAATATACCCCGGAAACTGAAGCTTTCTTT. Translated, it gives CASSQYTPETEAFF.

At least ten counts were recorded for this clonotype. The library was prepared for alpha chains; this beta chain is a stray read, so its frequency means little. This chain links TRBV7-9 with TRBJ2-1, with TRBD2 matching over 12 bases. CDR1 and CDR2 (germline): SEHNR, FQNEAQ (reference sequence). J gave up 6 bases and V 1 base, and 13 bases lay outside the gene matches. The CDR3 covers 19 residues. The CDR3 nucleotides read TGTGCCAGCAGCTTAGTCCAGACTAGCGGGAGTCATATCCGCAATGAGCAGTTCTTC. It is translated as CASSLVQTSGSHIRNEQFF.

This clonotype has a count of ten or more. Found in a library prepared for alpha chains, this beta chain is an off-target read, and its abundance has little meaning. The V call is TRBV18, the J call TRBJ2-1; D gene unclear. Germline lookup yields CDR1 KGHSH and CDR2 LQKENI. This CDR3 is 15 amino acids long. V lost 0 bases, J lost 3 bases, and 9 bases lay in between. The DNA for the CDR3 is TGTGCCAGCTCACCACCTTTCGCGGTCTACAATGAGCAGTTCTTC. Translating it yields CASSPPFAVYNEQFF.

There are many counts of this clonotype. This beta chain turned up in a library designed for alpha chains; as an off-target read, its abundance says little. V gene TRBV6-1 combines with J gene TRBJ2-1; D gene unclear. Germline-derived CDR1 and CDR2 are MNHNS and SASEGT. The CDR3 length is 16 residues. The ends were cut back, 6 bases at V and 6 bases at J, with 21 bases in the middle. CDR3 in DNA: TGTGCCAGCAGGGCTACCACCGTCTTATCGACCAATGAGCAGTTCTTC. Protein sequence: CASRATTVLSTNEQFF.

This clonotype is medium-sized within its sample. This beta chain lies outside the target of a library built for alpha chains; its clone size means little. The chain is built from TRBV7-3 and TRBJ2-3, with D hard to call. Germline V lookup: CDR1 SGHTA, CDR2 FQGTGA. This CDR3 contains 14 residues. Trimming took off 0 bases at V and 8 bases at J, with 12 bases between the two ends. CDR3 DNA sequence: TGTGCCAGCAGCTTAACTAAGGGATCGGGTACGCAGTATTTT. It codes for CASSLTKGSGTQYF. The entire variable domain, with the rest obtained from reference TRBV7-3 and TRBJ2-3, is as follows: GAGVSQTPSNKVTEKGKYVELRCDPISGHTALYWYRQSLGQGPEFLIYFQGTGAADDSGLPNDRFFAVRPEGSVSTLKIQRTERGDSAVYLCASSLTKGSGTQYFGPGTRLTVL.

This clonotype was detected many times. This beta chain lies outside the target of a library built for alpha chains; its clone size means little. The chain joins TRBV7-9 to TRBJ2-6; 8 nucleotides agree with TRBD1. The CDR3 loop spans 19 amino acids. CDR1 is SEHNR, CDR2 FQNEAQ, per germline (reference sequence). V gave up 5 bases and J gave up 0 bases; unmatched junction bases: 12. The CDR3 coding sequence is TGTGCCAGCAGCCCGAAGGGGACAGGAGAACCCTCTGGGGCCAACGTCCTGACTTTC. Translation gives CASSPKGTGEPSGANVLTF.

This clonotype came up many times. This beta chain is off target for a library built for alpha chains, so its abundance means little. The chain joins TRBV7-2 to TRBJ1-2; 7 nucleotides align to TRBD1. V was pared by 0 bases and J by 3 bases, with 1 base of the junction left unmatched. CDR3 length: 14 amino acids. CDR1 is SGHTA and CDR2 is FQGNSA in the germline V gene. The CDR3 here is CASSLAGTDYGYTF. DNA of the CDR3: TGTGCCAGCAGCTTAGCCGGGACAGACTATGGCTACACCTTC.